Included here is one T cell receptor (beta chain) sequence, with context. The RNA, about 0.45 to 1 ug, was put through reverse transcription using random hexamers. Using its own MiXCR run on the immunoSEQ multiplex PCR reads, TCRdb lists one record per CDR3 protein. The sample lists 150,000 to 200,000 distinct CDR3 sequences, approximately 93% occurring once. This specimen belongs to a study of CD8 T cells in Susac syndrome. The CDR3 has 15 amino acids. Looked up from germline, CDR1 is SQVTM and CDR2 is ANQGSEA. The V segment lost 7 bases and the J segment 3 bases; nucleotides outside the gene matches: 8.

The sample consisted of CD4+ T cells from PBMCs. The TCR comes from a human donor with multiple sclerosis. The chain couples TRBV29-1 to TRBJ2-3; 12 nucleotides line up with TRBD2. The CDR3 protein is CSAPMTSGGTDTQYF. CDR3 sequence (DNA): TGCAGCGCCCCGATGACTAGCGGGGGAACAGATACGCAGTATTTT.